The rows below give T cell receptor beta chains drawn from one sample of a study of response to subunit inactivated influenza vaccine. TCRdb called the RT-PCR reads again in MiXCR, with one record for every CDR3 protein. This sample yields fewer than 250,000 distinct CDR3 sequences, of which approximately 15% are seen a single time; approximately 24% belongs to the top ten. The sequenced sample was CD8+ T cells sorted from PBMCs, obtained 5 days after vaccination. The receptors here all came from a man in his fifties who received an inactivated influenza vaccine. Both conserved end residues are part of each CDR3. The D gene is left open where the match is weak. Only some rows state a clone size, as once, few, many or a class for expanded clones.

d_gene	abundance	v_gene	j_gene	CDR3aa	CDR3nt
TRBD2	NA	TRBV12-3/TRBV12-4	TRBJ2-2	CASSFEGRGGELFF	TGTGCCAGCAGTTTTGAAGGGAGGGGCGGGGAGCTGTTTTTT
TRBD1	NA	TRBV4-3	TRBJ2-3	CASSQGGQETQYF	TGCGCCAGCAGCCAAGGGGGACAGGAGACGCAGTATTTT
TRBD1	NA	TRBV28	TRBJ2-5	CASSLWGEGARETQYF	TGTGCCAGCAGTTTATGGGGCGAGGGGGCTCGGGAGACCCAGTACTTC
TRBD2	NA	TRBV12-3/TRBV12-4	TRBJ2-3	CASSSTSGVEWAQYF	TGTGCCAGCAGTTCCACTAGCGGGGTCGAGTGGGCGCAGTATTTT
TRBD2	NA	TRBV20-1	TRBJ2-1	CSARGVGLALSSYNEQFF	TGCAGTGCTAGAGGTGTGGGACTAGCGCTAAGCTCCTACAATGAGCAGTTCTTC
TRBD2	NA	TRBV13	TRBJ2-1	CASSPGLAVINEQFF	TGTGCCAGCAGCCCGGGACTAGCGGTGATCAATGAGCAGTTCTTC
NA	NA	TRBV21-1	TRBJ2-7	CASSSSAGDIVGPEQYF	TGTGCCAGCAGCAGCTCAGCAGGGGACATAGTCGGCCCCGAGCAGTACTTC
TRBD1	few	TRBV9	TRBJ2-7	CASIRTGDEQYF	TGTGCCAGCATCAGAACAGGGGACGAGCAGTACTTC
TRBD2	few	TRBV4-2	TRBJ2-3	CASSQDWRGSDTQYF	TGTGCCAGCAGCCAAGATTGGCGGGGGTCAGATACGCAGTATTTT
NA	many	TRBV10-3	TRBJ1-2	CAISESMTDSDGYTF	TGTGCCATCAGTGAGTCGATGACGGACAGTGATGGCTACACCTTC
NA	NA	TRBV6-1	TRBJ1-3	CASSEETDSGNTIYF	TGTGCCAGCAGTGAGGAGACAGACTCTGGAAACACCATATATTTT
TRBD1	few	TRBV7-8	TRBJ2-2	CASSTYGTGIAGELFF	TGTGCCAGCAGCACATACGGGACAGGGATCGCCGGGGAGCTGTTTTTT
NA	NA	TRBV7-9	TRBJ1-6	CASSLAGNSPLHF	TGTGCCAGCAGCTTAGCGGGCAATTCACCCCTCCACTTT
NA	many	TRBV5-1	TRBJ1-1	CASSPQEGVGTEAFF	TGCGCCAGCAGCCCTCAGGAGGGGGTGGGCACTGAAGCTTTCTTT